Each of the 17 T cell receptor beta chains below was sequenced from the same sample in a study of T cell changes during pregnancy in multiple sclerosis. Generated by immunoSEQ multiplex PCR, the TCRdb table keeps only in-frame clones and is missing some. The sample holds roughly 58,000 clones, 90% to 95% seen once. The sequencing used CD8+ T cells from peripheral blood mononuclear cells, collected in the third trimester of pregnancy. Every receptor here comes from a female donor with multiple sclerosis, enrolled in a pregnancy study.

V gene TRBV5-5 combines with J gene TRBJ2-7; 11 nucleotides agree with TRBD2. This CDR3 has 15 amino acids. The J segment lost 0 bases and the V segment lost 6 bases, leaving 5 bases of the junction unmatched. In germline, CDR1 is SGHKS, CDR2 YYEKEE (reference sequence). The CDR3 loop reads CASIGLAGLSYEQYF. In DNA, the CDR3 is TGTGCCAGCATCGGACTAGCGGGCCTCTCCTACGAGCAGTACTTC.

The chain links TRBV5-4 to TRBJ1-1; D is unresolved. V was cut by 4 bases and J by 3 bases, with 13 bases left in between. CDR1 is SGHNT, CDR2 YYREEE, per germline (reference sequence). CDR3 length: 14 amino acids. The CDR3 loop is CASSPNGVYTEAFF. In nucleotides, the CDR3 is TGTGCCAGCAGCCCGAACGGGGTTTACACTGAAGCTTTCTTT.

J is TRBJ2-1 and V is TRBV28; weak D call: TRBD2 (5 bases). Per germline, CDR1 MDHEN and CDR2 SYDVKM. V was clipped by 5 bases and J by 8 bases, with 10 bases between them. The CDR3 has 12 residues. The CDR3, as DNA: TGTGCCAGCAGTGGAGTGGAGGATGAGCAGTTCTTC. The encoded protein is CASSGVEDEQFF.

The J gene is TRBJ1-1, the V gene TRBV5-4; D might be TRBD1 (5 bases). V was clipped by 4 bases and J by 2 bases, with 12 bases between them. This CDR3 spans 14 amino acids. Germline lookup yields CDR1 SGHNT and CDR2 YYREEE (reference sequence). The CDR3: CASSPDRANTEAFF. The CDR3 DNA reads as TGTGCCAGCAGCCCTGACAGAGCCAACACTGAAGCTTTCTTT.

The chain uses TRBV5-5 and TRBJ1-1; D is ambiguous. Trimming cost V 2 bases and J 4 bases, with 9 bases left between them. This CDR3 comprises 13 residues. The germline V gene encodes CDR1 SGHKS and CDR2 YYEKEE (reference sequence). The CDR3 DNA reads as TGTGCCAGCAGCTTAGGAGTTCGCACTGAAGCTTTCTTT. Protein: CASSLGVRTEAFF. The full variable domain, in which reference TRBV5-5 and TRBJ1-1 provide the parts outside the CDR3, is DAGVTQSPTHLIKTRGQQVTLRCSPISGHKSVSWYQQVLGQGPQFIFQYYEKEERGRGNFPDRFSARQFPNYSSELNVNALLLGDSALYLCASSLGVRTEAFFGQGTRLTVV.

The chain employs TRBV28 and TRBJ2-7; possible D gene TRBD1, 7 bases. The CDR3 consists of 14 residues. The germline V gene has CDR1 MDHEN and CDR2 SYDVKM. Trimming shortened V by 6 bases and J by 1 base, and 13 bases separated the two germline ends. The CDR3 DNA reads TGTGCCAGCAGCTTCAGGGGGGTGTCCTACGAGCAGTACTTC. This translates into CASSFRGVSYEQYF.

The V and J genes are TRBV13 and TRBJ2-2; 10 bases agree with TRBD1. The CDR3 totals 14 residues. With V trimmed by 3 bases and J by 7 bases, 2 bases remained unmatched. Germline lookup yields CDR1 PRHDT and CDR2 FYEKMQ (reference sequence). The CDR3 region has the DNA TGTGCCAGCAGCTTCGGACAGGGGGTCGGGGAGCTGTTTTTT. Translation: CASSFGQGVGELFF.

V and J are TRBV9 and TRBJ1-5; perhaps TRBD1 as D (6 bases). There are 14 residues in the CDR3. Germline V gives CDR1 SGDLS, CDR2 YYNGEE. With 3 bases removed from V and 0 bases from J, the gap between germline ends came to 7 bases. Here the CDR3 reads CASSGGLSNQPQHF. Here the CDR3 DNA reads TGTGCCAGCAGCGGGGGGCTTAGCAATCAGCCCCAGCATTTT.

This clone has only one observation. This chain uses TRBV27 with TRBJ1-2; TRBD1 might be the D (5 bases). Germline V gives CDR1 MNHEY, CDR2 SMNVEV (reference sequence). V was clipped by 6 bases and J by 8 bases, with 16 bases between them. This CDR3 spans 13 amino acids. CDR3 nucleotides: TGTGCCAGCAGGCCCGACAGAGAAAGAGGCTACACCTTC. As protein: CASRPDRERGYTF.

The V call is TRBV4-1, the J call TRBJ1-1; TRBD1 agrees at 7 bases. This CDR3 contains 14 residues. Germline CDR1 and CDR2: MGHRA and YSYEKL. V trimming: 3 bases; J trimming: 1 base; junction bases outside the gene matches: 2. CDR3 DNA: TGCGCCAGCAGCCACGGGACAGCGAACACTGAAGCTTTCTTT. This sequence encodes CASSHGTANTEAFF.

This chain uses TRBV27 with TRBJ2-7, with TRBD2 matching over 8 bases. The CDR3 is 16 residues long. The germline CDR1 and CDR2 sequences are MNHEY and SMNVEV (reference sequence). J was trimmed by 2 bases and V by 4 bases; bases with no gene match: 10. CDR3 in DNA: TGTGCCAGCAGTTCTATTGGCGGGAGGAGCACCTACGAGCAGTACTTC. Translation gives CASSSIGGRSTYEQYF.

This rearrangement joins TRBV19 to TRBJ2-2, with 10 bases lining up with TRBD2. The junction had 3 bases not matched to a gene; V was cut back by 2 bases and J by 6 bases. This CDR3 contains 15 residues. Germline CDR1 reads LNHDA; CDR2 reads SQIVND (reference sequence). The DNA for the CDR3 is TGTGCCAGTAGTATATCTAGCGGGAGCGCCGGGGAGCTGTTTTTT. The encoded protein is CASSISSGSAGELFF.

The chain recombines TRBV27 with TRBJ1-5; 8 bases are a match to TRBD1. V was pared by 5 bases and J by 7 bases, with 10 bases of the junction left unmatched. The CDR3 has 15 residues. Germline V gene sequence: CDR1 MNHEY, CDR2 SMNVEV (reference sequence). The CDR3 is CASSPLIDRGQPQHF. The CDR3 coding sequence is TGTGCCAGCAGTCCCCTGATCGACAGGGGCCAGCCCCAGCATTTT.

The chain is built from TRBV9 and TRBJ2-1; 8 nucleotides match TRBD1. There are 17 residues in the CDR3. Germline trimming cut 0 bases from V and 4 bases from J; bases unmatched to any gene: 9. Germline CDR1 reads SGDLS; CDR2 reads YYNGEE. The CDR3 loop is CASSVGRGRGLYNEQFF. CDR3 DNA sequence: TGTGCCAGCAGCGTAGGAAGGGGCAGGGGGCTTTACAATGAGCAGTTCTTC.

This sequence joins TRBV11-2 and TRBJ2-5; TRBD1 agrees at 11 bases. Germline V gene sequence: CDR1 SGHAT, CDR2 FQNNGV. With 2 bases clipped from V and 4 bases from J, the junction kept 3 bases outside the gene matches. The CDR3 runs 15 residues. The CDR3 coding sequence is TGTGCCAGCAGCTTATGGACAGGGGGCACAGAGACCCAGTACTTC. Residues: CASSLWTGGTETQYF.

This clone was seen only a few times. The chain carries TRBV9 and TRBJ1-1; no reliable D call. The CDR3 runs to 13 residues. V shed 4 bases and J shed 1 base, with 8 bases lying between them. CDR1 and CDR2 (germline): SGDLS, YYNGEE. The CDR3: CASSPGSNTEAFF. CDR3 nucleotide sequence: TGTGCCAGCAGCCCCGGTTCGAACACTGAAGCTTTCTTT.

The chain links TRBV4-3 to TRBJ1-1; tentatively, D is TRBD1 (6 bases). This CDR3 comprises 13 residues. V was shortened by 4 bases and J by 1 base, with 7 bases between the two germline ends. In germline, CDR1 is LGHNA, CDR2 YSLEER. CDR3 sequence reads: CASSPTGNTEAFF. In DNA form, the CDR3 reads TGCGCCAGCAGCCCGACAGGGAACACTGAAGCTTTCTTT.